One and the same sample provided the 18 T cell receptor beta chains below, sequenced in a study of blood T cell repertoires in acute mononucleosis. Sequenced by immunoSEQ multiplex PCR; TCRdb stores in-frame clones only, minus some. The table has around 1,400 clones, about 25% seen once. Study conclusions and caveats: Public beta motifs plus an AV5-AJ31 alpha motif appeared to drive GLC-BM selection.

This sample's time point: acute infectious mononucleosis, at clinical presentation within 2 weeks of symptom onset (visit 1). The sample was EBV GLC epitope tetramer+ CD8+ T cells sorted from PBMCs, taken during acute infectious mononucleosis. Subset indicated: CD8 T cells binding tetramer with EBV BMLF1 280-288 peptide (GLC-BM). The receptors were gathered from a young woman with infectious mononucleosis caused by EBV.

This clone was counted at least ten times. This likely came from a read error, as a far larger clone is one base away. Other nucleotide sequences from this sample produce the same CDR3. J is TRBJ1-1 and V is TRBV29-1; 8 bases map to TRBD1. Germline loops: CDR1 SQVTM, CDR2 ANQGSEA. The CDR3 totals 13 residues. V shed 6 bases, J shed 4 bases, and the junction held 7 bases outside the gene matches. CDR3 amino acids: CSVGGQAITEAFF. CDR3 DNA: TGCAGCGTGGGGGGACAGGCGATCACTGAAGCTTTCTTT.

For this clone: A read error may account for a junction end that differs from germline. V and J are TRBV4-1 and TRBJ1-1; unclear D gene. The CDR3 sequence is 12 residues long. From germline, CDR1 is MGHRA and CDR2 YSYEKL. The CDR3 region has the DNA TGTGCCAGCAGCCCGATGAACACTGAAGCTTTCTTT. It codes for CASSPMNTEAFF.

As concerns this clone: One junction end disagrees with the germline gene, perhaps due to a read error. This specimen includes other DNA sequences encoding the same CDR3. The chain couples TRBV29-1 to TRBJ1-1, with TRBD1 matching over 8 bases. The CDR3 loop spans 13 amino acids. Germline values: CDR1 SQVTM, CDR2 ANQGSEA. CDR3 sequence: CCVGGQANTEAFF. The CDR3 region has the DNA TGCTGCGTGGGGGGACAGGCTAACACTGAAGCTTTCTTT.

This clone has at least ten counts. The chain uses TRBV29-1 and TRBJ2-2; D is tentatively TRBD1 or TRBD2 (8 bases each). V was clipped by 6 bases and J by 6 bases, with 20 bases between them. Germline CDR1 is SQVTM and CDR2 is ANQGSEA. The CDR3 spans 15 residues. The chain's CDR3 is CSVGRAGGAAGELFF. The CDR3 DNA is TGCAGCGTCGGGAGGGCAGGGGGCGCCGCCGGGGAGCTGTTTTTT.

A few counts support this clone. Within the sample, other DNA sequences also encode this same CDR3. The V gene is TRBV7-2, the J gene TRBJ2-4, with 9 bases fitting TRBD2. The DNA end favors TRBJ2-1, so the J call may be wrong. Per the germline V gene, CDR1 is SGHTA and CDR2 is FQGNSA. This CDR3 is built from 16 residues. This CDR3 reads CASSLAHKAGGNEQFF. The CDR3 DNA sequence: TGTGCCAGCAGCTTAGCCCATAAAGCGGGAGGCAATGAGCAGTTCTTC.

As regards this clone: Since a far larger clone is one base different, this is likely a read error. The chain employs TRBV27 and TRBJ2-7, with D unclear. CDR1 and CDR2 (germline): MNHEY, SMNVEV (reference sequence). This CDR3 has 13 residues. V gave up 5 bases and J gave up 2 bases, with 10 bases separating them. The CDR3 loop reads CASSVGPAYEQYF. The CDR3 DNA reads as TGTGCCAGCAGTGTAGGGCCCGCCTACGAGCAGTACTTC.

As concerns this clone: A single base separates this from a much larger clone, so it may be a read error. Other DNA sequences in the sample encode the same CDR3. This chain links TRBV29-1 with TRBJ1-1; 8 bases agree with TRBD1. Germline V lookup: CDR1 SQVTM, CDR2 ANQGSEA. With V trimmed by 6 bases and J by 4 bases, 7 bases remained unmatched. The CDR3 runs 13 residues. The CDR3 sequence is CSVGGQAITEAFF. The CDR3 nucleotides read TGCAGCGTGGGGGGACAGGCTATCACTGAAGCTTTCTTT.

This clone was counted a few times. Distinct nucleotide sequences in the sample also encode this CDR3. The gene calls are TRBV29-1 and TRBJ1-1, with 8 bases lining up with TRBD1. Trimming cost V 7 bases and J 2 bases; bases outside gene matches: 6. The V gene's germline CDR1 is SQVTM and CDR2 ANQGSEA. The CDR3 is 13 residues long. For the CDR3, the DNA is TGCAGCGGTGGGGGACAGGCTAACACTGAAGCTTTCTTT. It is translated as CSGGGQANTEAFF. Filled out from reference TRBV29-1 and TRBJ1-1, the complete variable domain reads SAVISQKPSRDICQRGTSLTIQCQVDSQVTMMFWYRQQPGQSLTLIATANQGSEATYESGFVIDKFPISRPNLTFSTLTVSNMSPEDSSIYLCSGGGQANTEAFFGQGTRLTVV.

The table lists this clone with a count of one. The chain couples TRBV29-1 to TRBJ1-1, with TRBD1 matching 7 bases. J was trimmed by 5 bases and V by 6 bases; bases with no gene match: 9. Germline values: CDR1 SQVTM, CDR2 ANQGSEA. The CDR3 is made up of 13 amino acids. CDR3 DNA: TGCAGCGTGGGGGGACAGTCGAAAACTGAAGCTTTCTTT. The encoded protein is CSVGGQSKTEAFF.

Regarding this clone: Only one base separates this from a far larger clonotype, so it likely reflects a read error. This sequence joins TRBV5-2 and TRBJ2-5; the table gives TRBD2 as D, unverified against the DNA. TRBV5-2 is annotated as a pseudogene. CDR3 size: 16 residues. As DNA, the CDR3 is TGTGCCAGCAGCTTGAGGAGCGGCATTGCCCCCAGAACCCAGTACTTC. It is translated as CASSLRSGIAPRTQYF.

This clone has only a few counts. A much bigger clone sits one base away, suggesting this may be a read error. The rearrangement joins TRBV19 to TRBJ2-7; 12 positions match TRBD2. Germline CDR1 reads LNHDA; CDR2 reads SQIVND (reference sequence). CDR3 length: 15 amino acids. J gave up 3 bases and V 9 bases, and 9 bases lay outside the gene matches. The CDR3 protein is CASSPTSGSIYEQYF. CDR3 sequence (DNA): TGTGCCAGCAGTCCGACTAGCGGGAGTATCTACGAGCAGTACTTC.

In its sample, this clone was seen a few times. The V and J genes are TRBV9 and TRBJ2-7, with 7 nucleotides matching TRBD1. The CDR3 has 16 residues. Germline lookup yields CDR1 SGDLS and CDR2 YYNGEE. Trimming took 2 bases from V and 2 from J; bases not matched to a gene: 10. In DNA form, the CDR3 reads TGTGCCAGCAGCGTCGCATCGACAGGGTTGACCTACGAGCAGTACTTC. This translates into CASSVASTGLTYEQYF. Supplemented by reference TRBV9 and TRBJ2-7, the full variable domain reads DSGVTQTPKHLITATGQRVTLRCSPRSGDLSVYWYQQSLDQGLQFLIQYYNGEERAKGNILERFSAQQFPDLHSELNLSSLELGDSALYFCASSVASTGLTYEQYFGPGTRLTVT.

This clone showed up just a few times. The V gene is TRBV6-1, the J gene TRBJ2-3; D call uncertain. V was trimmed by 4 bases and J by 6 bases, leaving 8 bases between them. Germline V gene lookup returns CDR1 MNHNS and CDR2 SASEGT. CDR3 length: 12 residues. CDR3 protein: CASSGARDTQYF. Written as DNA, the CDR3 is TGTGCCAGCAGTGGTGCCCGGGATACGCAGTATTTT.

As concerns this clone: A much larger clone lies one base from this, so it may be a read error. The V call is TRBV14, the J call TRBJ2-4; TRBD2 is a possible D gene (6 bases). The CDR3 is 13 residues long. Germline CDR1 reads SGHDN; CDR2 reads FVKESK. In DNA form, the CDR3 reads TGTTCCTGCAGCCAGTCTCCCGGGGGCATTCAGTACTTC. This codes for CSCSQSPGGIQYF.

This clone was recorded at least ten times. The identical CDR3 is also encoded by other nucleotide sequences in the sample. The V gene is TRBV5-5, the J gene TRBJ2-1, with 8 bases that match TRBD2. The CDR3 spans 13 residues. CDR1 is SGHKS, CDR2 YYEKEE, per germline (reference sequence). Trimming at V came to 4 bases and at J to 8 bases, leaving 5 bases not matched to a gene. The CDR3 sequence: CASSVAGGDEQFF. The CDR3 nucleotides are TGTGCCAGCAGCGTAGCCGGGGGGGATGAGCAGTTCTTC. The entire variable domain, with the rest obtained from reference TRBV5-5 and TRBJ2-1, is as follows: DAGVTQSPTHLIKTRGQQVTLRCSPISGHKSVSWYQQVLGQGPQFIFQYYEKEERGRGNFPDRFSARQFPNYSSELNVNALLLGDSALYLCASSVAGGDEQFFGPGTRLTVL.

This clone turned up a few times. One base separates it from a far larger clone, so it is likely a read error. The chain carries TRBV29-1 and TRBJ1-4, with TRBD1 identical over 7 bases. CDR1 and CDR2 from the germline V gene are SQVTM and ANQGSEA. The CDR3 is 14 amino acids. J was trimmed by 2 bases and V by 6 bases; bases with no gene match: 6. The CDR3: CSVGRGGTNEKLFF. The CDR3 DNA sequence: TGCAGCGTCGGGAGAGGGGGCACTAATGAAAAACTGTTTTTT.

As for this clone: It differs at one base from a far larger clone, so likely a read error. V and J are TRBV2 and TRBJ2-1; 7 positions agree with TRBD2. Germline trimming cut 11 bases from V and 6 bases from J; bases unmatched to any gene: 16. The CDR3 consists of 15 residues. The germline V gene encodes CDR1 SNHLY and CDR2 FYNNEI. The CDR3 DNA reads as TGTGCCTGCACCGACGGGACTATTCTCCCCAATGAGCAGTTCTTC. Amino acid sequence: CACTDGTILPNEQFF.

The V gene is TRBV25-1, the J gene TRBJ2-3, with D hard to call. This CDR3 has 12 residues. V lost 4 bases and J lost 6, with 8 bases in between. From germline, CDR1 is MGHDK and CDR2 SYGVNS. This CDR3 reads CASSGASDTQYF. DNA of the CDR3: TGTGCCAGCAGTGGTGCCAGTGATACGCAGTATTTT.